This TCR beta chain appears in the sequencing data of a study of blood T cell repertoires in COVID-19. Study at large: Specimens from acute and convalescent COVID-19 originated in the United States, Italy and Spain. Sources were T cells, B-cell-depleted T cells, or PBMCs; the material itself was cDNA or gDNA.

Under the authors' procedure: Amplified reference gene primers provided the basis for estimating nucleated cell counts. Generated by immunoSEQ multiplex PCR, the TCRdb table keeps only in-frame clones and is missing some. Clone size and the V and J calls come from that table; the DNA yielded D and trimming. The sample carries some 70,000 clones, 70% to 90% recorded once. Germline V gives CDR1 SNHLY, CDR2 FYNNEI. V was trimmed by 5 bases and J by 3 bases, leaving 14 bases between them. The CDR3 is made up of 15 amino acids. The gene calls are TRBV2 and TRBJ2-1, with D perhaps matching TRBD1 (6 bases). Sequencing input: peripheral blood. The clonotype was recovered from a woman in her sixties or seventies with acute or convalescent COVID-19. CDR3 region: CASSNDRTVYNEQFF. The CDR3, as DNA: TGTGCCAGCAGTAATGACAGGACTGTCTACAATGAGCAGTTCTTC. Full variable domain (outside the CDR3, taken from reference TRBV2 and TRBJ2-1): EPEVTQTPSHQVTQMGQEVILRCVPISNHLYFYWYRQILGQKVEFLVSFYNNEISEKSEIFDDQFSVERPDGSNFTLKIRSTKLEDSAMYFCASSNDRTVYNEQFFGPGTRLTVL.